The present TCR beta chain was sequenced within a study of shared clonotypes between healthy human individuals. Regarding the study as a whole: Non-shared clonotypes showed lower generation probabilities than clonotypes common to all four donors.

Healthy HIV-negative adults without recent acute infections or vaccinations served as donors. About this clone itself: The antigen remains unidentified.

CDR1 is SQVTM and CDR2 is ANQGSEA in the germline V gene. With 2 bases clipped from V and 8 bases from J, the junction kept 7 bases outside the gene matches. The CDR3 is made up of 14 amino acids. At deep level, the assay was performed. Original methodology: Junction-only immunoSEQ sequences carried no quality scores, so filtering differed. Using immunoSEQ multiplex PCR, the repertoire was profiled, and TCRdb retains in-frame clones only, with some absent. That table furnishes V, J and clone size, whereas the DNA furnished D and trimming. The sample lists fewer than 2.5 million clones, 93% occurring once.

The source material was naive CD4+ T cells from PBMCs. Subset noted: CD45RA+ positively selected. The sequence was obtained from a man younger than 35 in good health. Some clones in this sample may be carry-over from other donors' samples. V and J are TRBV29-1 and TRBJ1-4, with TRBD1 matching 8 bases. In nucleotides, the CDR3 is TGCAGCGTTGAATTTGGGGACAGGCCCGAAAAACTGTTTTTT. Protein: CSVEFGDRPEKLFF. Using reference TRBV29-1 and TRBJ1-4 for the parts outside the CDR3, the full variable domain is SAVISQKPSRDICQRGTSLTIQCQVDSQVTMMFWYRQQPGQSLTLIATANQGSEATYESGFVIDKFPISRPNLTFSTLTVSNMSPEDSSIYLCSVEFGDRPEKLFFGSGTQLSVL.